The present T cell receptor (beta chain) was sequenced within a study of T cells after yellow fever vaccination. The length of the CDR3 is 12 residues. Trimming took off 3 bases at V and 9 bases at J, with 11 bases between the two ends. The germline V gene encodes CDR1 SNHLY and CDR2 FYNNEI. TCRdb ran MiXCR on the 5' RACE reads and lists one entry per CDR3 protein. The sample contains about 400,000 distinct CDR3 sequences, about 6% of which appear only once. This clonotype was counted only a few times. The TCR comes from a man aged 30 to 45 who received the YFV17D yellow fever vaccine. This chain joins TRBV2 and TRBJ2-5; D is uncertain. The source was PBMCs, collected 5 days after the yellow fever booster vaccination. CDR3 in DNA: TGTGCCAGCAGTGATCATGGTCGGGCCCAGTACTTC. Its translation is CASSDHGRAQYF.